In its sample, the clone carrying this TCR beta chain was seen many times. The sample originates from a study of patients and donors after allogeneic stem cell transplantation. The V gene's germline CDR1 is SGHVS and CDR2 FNYEAQ. There are 16 residues in the CDR3. Trimming shortened V by 2 bases and J by 3 bases, and 15 bases separated the two germline ends. Via MiXCR, TCRdb re-called the RT-PCR reads, giving one row per CDR3 protein. The table lists around 82,000 distinct CDR3 sequences, around 5% of them singletons. The clonotype originates from a human donor who was either an allogeneic HSCT recipient or a stem cell or donor lymphocyte infusion donor (not recorded which). It is not recorded whose cells these are; they may come from a transplant donor. The chain carries TRBV7-6 and TRBJ2-3; D ambiguous. Input material: blood, either unsorted or a sorted T cell fraction (not recorded which). The CDR3 is CASSLSYWGTTDTQYF. CDR3 DNA: TGTGCCAGCAGCTTAAGTTACTGGGGTACAACAGATACGCAGTATTTT.